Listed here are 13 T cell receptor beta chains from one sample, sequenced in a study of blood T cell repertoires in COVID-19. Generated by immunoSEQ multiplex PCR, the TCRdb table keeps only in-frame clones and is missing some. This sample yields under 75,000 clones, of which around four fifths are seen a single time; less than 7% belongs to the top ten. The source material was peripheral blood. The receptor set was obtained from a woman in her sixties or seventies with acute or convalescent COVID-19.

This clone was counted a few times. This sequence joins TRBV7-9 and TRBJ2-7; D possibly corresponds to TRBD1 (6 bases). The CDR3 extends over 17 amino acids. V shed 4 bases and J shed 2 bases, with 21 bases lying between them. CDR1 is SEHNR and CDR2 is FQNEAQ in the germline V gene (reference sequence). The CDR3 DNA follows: TGTGCCAGCAGCTCGACTCCGGGGCAGGGGATCGCCTACGAGCAGTACTTC. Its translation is CASSSTPGQGIAYEQYF. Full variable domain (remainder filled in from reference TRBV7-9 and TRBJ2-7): DTGVSQNPRHKITKRGQNVTFRCDPISEHNRLYWYRQTLGQGPEFLTYFQNEAQLEKSRLLSDRFSAERPKGSFSTLEIQRTEQGDSAMYLCASSSTPGQGIAYEQYFGPGTRLTVT.

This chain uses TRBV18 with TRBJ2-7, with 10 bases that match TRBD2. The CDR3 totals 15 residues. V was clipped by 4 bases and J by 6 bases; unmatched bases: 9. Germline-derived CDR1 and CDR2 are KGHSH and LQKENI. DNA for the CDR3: TGTGCCAGCTCACACAGCGGGGGGGCCTTTCTCGAGCAGTACTTC. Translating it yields CASSHSGGAFLEQYF.

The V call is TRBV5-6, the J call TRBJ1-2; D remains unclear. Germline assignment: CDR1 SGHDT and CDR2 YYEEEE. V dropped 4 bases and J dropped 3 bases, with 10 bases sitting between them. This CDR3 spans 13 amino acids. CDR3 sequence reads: CASSPGFDYGYTF. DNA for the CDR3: TGTGCCAGCAGCCCGGGTTTTGACTATGGCTACACCTTC. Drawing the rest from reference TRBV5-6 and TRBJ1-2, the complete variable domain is DAGVTQSPTHLIKTRGQQVTLRCSPKSGHDTVSWYQQALGQGPQFIFQYYEEEERQRGNFPDRFSGHQFPNYSSELNVNALLLGDSALYLCASSPGFDYGYTFGSGTRLTVV.

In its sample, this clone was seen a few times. CDR3 DNA: TGTGCCAGCAGTTTCAGTAATTCACCCCTCCACTTT. Its protein is CASSFSNSPLHF. V is TRBV12-3 or TRBV12-4 and J is TRBJ1-6; no reliable D call. Trimming stripped 3 bases from V and 6 bases from J, with 3 bases between. The CDR3 runs to 12 residues.

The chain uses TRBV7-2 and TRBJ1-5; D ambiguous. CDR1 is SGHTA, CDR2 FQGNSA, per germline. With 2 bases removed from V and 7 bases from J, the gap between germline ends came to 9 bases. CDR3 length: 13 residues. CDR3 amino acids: CASSLFLGQPQHF. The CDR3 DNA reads TGTGCCAGCAGCTTATTTTTGGGCCAGCCCCAGCATTTT.

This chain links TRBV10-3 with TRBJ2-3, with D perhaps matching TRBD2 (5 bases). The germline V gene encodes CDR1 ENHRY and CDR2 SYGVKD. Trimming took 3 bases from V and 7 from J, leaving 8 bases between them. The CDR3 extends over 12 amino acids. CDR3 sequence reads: CAISEAGNTQYF. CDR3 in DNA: TGTGCCATCAGTGAAGCCGGGAATACGCAGTATTTT.

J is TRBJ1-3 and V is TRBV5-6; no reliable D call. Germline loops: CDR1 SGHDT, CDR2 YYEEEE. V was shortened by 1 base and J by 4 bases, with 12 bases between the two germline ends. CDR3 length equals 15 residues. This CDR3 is CASSLSAVEGNTIYF. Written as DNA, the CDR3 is TGTGCCAGCAGCTTGTCTGCGGTAGAAGGAAACACCATATATTTT. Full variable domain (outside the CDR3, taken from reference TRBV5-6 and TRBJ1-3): DAGVTQSPTHLIKTRGQQVTLRCSPKSGHDTVSWYQQALGQGPQFIFQYYEEEERQRGNFPDRFSGHQFPNYSSELNVNALLLGDSALYLCASSLSAVEGNTIYFGEGSWLTVV.

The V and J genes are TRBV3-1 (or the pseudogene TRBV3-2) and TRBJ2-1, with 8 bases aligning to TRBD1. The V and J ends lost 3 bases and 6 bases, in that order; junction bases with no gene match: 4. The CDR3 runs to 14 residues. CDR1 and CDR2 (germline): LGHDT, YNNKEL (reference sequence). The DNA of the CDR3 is TGTGCCAGCAGCCATACGACAGGGGCCAATGAGCAGTTCTTC. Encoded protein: CASSHTTGANEQFF.

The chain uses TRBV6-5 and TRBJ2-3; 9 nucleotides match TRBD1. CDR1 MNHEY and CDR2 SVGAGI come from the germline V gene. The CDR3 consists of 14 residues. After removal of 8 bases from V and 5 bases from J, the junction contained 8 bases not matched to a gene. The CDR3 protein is CASWSGTGIDTQYF. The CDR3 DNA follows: TGTGCCAGCTGGTCCGGGACAGGGATAGATACGCAGTATTTT.

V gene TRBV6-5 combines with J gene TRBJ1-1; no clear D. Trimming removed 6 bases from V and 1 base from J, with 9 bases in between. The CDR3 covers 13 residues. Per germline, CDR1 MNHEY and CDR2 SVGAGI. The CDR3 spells CASRRSGNTEAFF. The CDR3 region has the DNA TGTGCCAGCAGACGCAGCGGGAACACTGAAGCTTTCTTT.

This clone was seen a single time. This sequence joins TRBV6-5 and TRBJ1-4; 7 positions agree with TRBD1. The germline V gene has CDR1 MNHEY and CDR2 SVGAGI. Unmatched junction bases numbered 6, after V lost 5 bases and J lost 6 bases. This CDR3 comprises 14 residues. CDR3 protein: CASSQRQGDEKLFF. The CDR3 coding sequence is TGTGCCAGCAGTCAGCGACAGGGAGATGAAAAACTGTTTTTT.

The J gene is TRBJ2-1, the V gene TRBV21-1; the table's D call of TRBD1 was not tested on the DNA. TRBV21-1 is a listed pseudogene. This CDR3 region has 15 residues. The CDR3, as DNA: TGTGCCAGCAGCGCCGGAGGGACAGGGGAGAAAGGGCTGTTCTTC. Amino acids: CASSAGGTGEKGLFF.

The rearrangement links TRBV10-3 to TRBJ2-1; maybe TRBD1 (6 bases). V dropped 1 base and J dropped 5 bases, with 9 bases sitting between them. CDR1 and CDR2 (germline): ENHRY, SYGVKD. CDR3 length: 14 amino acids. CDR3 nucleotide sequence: TGTGCCATCAGTGAGTTCGGACAGAACAATGAGCAGTTCTTC. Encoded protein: CAISEFGQNNEQFF.